This T cell receptor beta chain was retrieved from a study of T cell responses to AZD1222 COVID-19 vaccine (dated by TCRdb to the early 2020s). About the investigation overall: TCR sequencing covered 230 to 250 trial participants: 207 given two doses of AZD1222 and 26 given two doses of MenACWY control vaccine. Enrollment into the trials was organized by age into subgroups of 18-55, 56-69 and 70-plus years, and those subgroups contained 148, 28 and 57 TCR-sequenced participants, respectively.

V is shortened by 4 bases, J by 5 bases, and the region joining them spans 15 bases. The germline V gene (reference sequence) sets CDR1 to LGHDT and CDR2 to YNNKEL. Its CDR3 holds 15 amino acids, cysteine through phenylalanine. Just CDR3 DNA is preserved here, 45 bases in frame from base 1. Results and caveats for the whole study, not just this receptor: Only five or six AZD1222 recipients were SARS-CoV-2 seropositive at baseline, limiting conclusions about previously exposed vaccinees. Reportedly, almost half of the unique spike-specific TCRs recognized epitopes lying outside the regions that are mutated in the B.1.351 and B.1.1.7 variants. Most participants were white British and females outnumbered males, and the authors suggested that clonal diversity may have been underestimated. Because no samples from the day 14 peak response were available, repertoires could be characterized only after the peak T cell response. Vaccine-associated CD4 TCRs spanned the whole spike protein, with dominant responses in regions 160-218 and 743-854. After two AZD1222 doses, both the breadth and the depth of spike-specific TCRs were significantly higher than at day 0 and than in MenACWY recipients. The 56-69-year group was small, and its depth increase did not reach significance, likely because of low power.

On this clone itself: Its binding antigen is unknown. Qualities for individual bases were not recorded, and no much larger clone is one base off.

This specimen's time point label, per the study, means: about 28 days (+/-7) after the second vaccine dose. AZD1222 recipients with second doses at about 4 weeks or about 12 weeks were pooled, because spike-specific TCR depth and breadth did not differ between schedules. Samples from vaccinated people were obtained from the UK trials COV001 and COV002, which included a single-blind randomized controlled phase 2/3 trial of AZD1222 (ChAdOx1 nCoV-19) in healthy adults. Trial participant PBMC samples were collected at day 0 and day 28 after the second dose for TCRbeta chain sequencing. The CDR3 regions of human TCRbeta chains were subjected to immunosequencing. Per the original workflow: Repertoire TCRs were checked for matches against a reference library of SARS-CoV-2-specific TCRs that had been generated using the MIRA antigen-specificity platform. Breadth meant the fraction of unique TCRs that were SARS-CoV-2-associated, whereas depth meant the fraction of total T cells that were SARS-CoV-2-associated. Each spike-specific TCR was assigned to its reactive spike region and to a CD4 or CD8 class using the MIRA data. Log10-transformed breadth and depth values were compared by one-way ANOVA with Sidak's multiple comparisons tests. Entries here come from immuneACCESS through TCRdb and include only in-frame sequences with V and J called. Some clones fail to appear in such tables; in the studies checked, an unresolved V gene covers under half of the shortfall, and the cause of the remainder is unknown. That table gives V, J and clone size, and the DNA gave D and trimming. The sample yields around 120,000 clones; roughly 92% were counted once. The leading ten clones occupy more than 0.95% of the sample.

The sample consisted of peripheral blood, taken 28 days after the second AZD1222 dose. This TCR was sampled from an adult who received the AZD1222 COVID-19 vaccine. The chain couples TRBV3-1 (or the pseudogene TRBV3-2) to TRBJ1-3, and the D gene may be TRBD1, 5 bases matching. The CDR3 protein is CASSPRQLGRNTIYF. In nucleotide form, the sequence is TGTGCCAGCAGCCCAAGACAGCTCGGAAGAAACACCATATATTTT.